This TCR beta chain was recorded in a study of blood T cell repertoires in COVID-19. At the level of the study: Spain, Italy and the United States supplied samples that represented acute and convalescent COVID-19. Sample material is recorded as cDNA or gDNA derived from T cells, B-cell-depleted T cells, or PBMCs.

In the case of this clone: The junction differs from germline at one of its ends, possibly a read error.

The CDR3 is 16 residues long. The germline CDR1 and CDR2 sequences are SGHRS and YFSETQ. Authors' analysis steps: The authors estimated nucleated cell counts from reference gene primer amplification. Here immunoSEQ multiplex PCR was the method, and the copy in TCRdb shows in-frame clones only, minus some. That table is the source of V, J and clone size, and D and trimming were worked out from the DNA. The data show 120,000 or so clones, with about 88% seen just once and 0.95% to 1.5% held by the top ten. This TCR was sampled from an elderly woman with acute or convalescent COVID-19. Sequences were obtained from peripheral blood. The rearrangement links TRBV5-1 to TRBJ2-1; D not certain. The CDR3: CASSLEAGYSYNEQFF. The CDR3 DNA is TGCGCCAGCAGTTTGGAAGCAGGTTACTCCTACAATGAGCAGTTCTTC.